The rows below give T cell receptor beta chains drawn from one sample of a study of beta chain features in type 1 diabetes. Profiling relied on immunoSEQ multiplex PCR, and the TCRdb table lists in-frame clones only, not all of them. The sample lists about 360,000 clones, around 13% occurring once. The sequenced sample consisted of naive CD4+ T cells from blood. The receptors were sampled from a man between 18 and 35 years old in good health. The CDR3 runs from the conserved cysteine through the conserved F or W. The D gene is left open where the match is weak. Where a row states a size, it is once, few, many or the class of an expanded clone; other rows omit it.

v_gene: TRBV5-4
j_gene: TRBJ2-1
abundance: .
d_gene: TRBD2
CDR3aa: CASSPNWAGGEQFF
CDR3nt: TGTGCCAGCAGCCCCAATTGGGCGGGAGGTGAGCAGTTCTTC

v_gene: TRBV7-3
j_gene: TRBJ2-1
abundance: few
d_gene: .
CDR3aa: CASSIYRNNEQFF
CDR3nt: TGTGCCAGCAGCATCTACAGGAACAATGAGCAGTTCTTC

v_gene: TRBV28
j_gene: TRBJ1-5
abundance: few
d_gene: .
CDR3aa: CASSAGQSNQPQHF
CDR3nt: TGTGCCAGCAGCGCGGGGCAGTCCAATCAGCCCCAGCATTTT

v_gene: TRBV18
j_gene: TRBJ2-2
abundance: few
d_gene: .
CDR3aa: CASSPPGRGTGELFF
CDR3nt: TGTGCCAGCTCACCACCAGGCAGGGGAACCGGGGAGCTGTTTTTT

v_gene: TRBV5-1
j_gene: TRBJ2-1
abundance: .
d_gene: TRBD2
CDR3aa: CASSLVASGSIDEQFF
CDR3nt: TGCGCCAGCAGCTTGGTGGCTAGCGGGAGTATCGATGAGCAGTTCTTC

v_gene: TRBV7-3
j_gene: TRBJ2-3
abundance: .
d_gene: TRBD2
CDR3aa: CASSPGLAGGTDTQYF
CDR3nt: TGTGCCAGCAGCCCTGGACTAGCGGGGGGCACAGATACGCAGTATTTT

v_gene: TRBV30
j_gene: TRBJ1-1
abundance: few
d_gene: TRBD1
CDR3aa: CAWSRTGPLEAFF
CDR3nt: TGTGCCTGGAGTCGGACAGGACCGCTTGAAGCTTTCTTT

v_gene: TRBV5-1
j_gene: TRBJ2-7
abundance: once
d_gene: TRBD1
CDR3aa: CASSLTGENYEQYF
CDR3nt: TGCGCCAGCAGCTTGACAGGGGAGAACTACGAGCAGTACTTC

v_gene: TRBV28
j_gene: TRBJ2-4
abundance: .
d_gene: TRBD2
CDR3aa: CASRPHPSGRAKNIQYF
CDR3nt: TGTGCCAGCAGACCCCATCCCAGCGGGAGAGCCAAAAACATTCAGTACTTC

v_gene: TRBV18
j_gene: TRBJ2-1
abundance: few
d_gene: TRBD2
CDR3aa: CASSPRGTSGIDEQFF
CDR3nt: TGTGCCAGCTCGCCGCGCGGGACTAGCGGGATCGATGAGCAGTTCTTC

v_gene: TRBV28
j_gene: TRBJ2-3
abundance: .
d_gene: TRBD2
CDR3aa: CASSLVALLAGEAGKDTQYF
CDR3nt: TGTGCCAGCAGTTTAGTTGCGCTACTAGCGGGAGAGGCTGGGAAGGATACGCAGTATTTT

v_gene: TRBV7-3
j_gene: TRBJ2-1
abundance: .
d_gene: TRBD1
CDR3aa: CASSSAGTAYNEQFF
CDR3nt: TGTGCCAGCAGTTCAGCCGGGACAGCATACAATGAGCAGTTCTTC

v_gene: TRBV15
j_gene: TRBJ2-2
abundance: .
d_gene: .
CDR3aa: CATSRGGSPGELFF
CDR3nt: TGTGCCACCAGCAGAGGGGGCTCGCCCGGGGAGCTGTTTTTT

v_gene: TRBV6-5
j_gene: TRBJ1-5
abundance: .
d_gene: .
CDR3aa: CASSVYTGSNQPQHF
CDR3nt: TGTGCCAGCAGTGTATACACAGGCAGCAATCAGCCCCAGCATTTT

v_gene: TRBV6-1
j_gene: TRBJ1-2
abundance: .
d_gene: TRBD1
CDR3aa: CASSAQGVDYTF
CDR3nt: TGTGCCAGCAGTGCACAGGGGGTTGACTACACCTTC

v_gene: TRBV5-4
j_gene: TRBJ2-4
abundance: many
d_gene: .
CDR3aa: CASSNSGNIQYF
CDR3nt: TGTGCCAGCAGCAATTCGGGAAACATTCAGTACTTC

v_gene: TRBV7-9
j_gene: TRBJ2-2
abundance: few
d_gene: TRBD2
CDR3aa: CASRLAGEVGELFF
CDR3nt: TGTGCCAGCAGATTAGCGGGAGAGGTCGGGGAGCTGTTTTTT

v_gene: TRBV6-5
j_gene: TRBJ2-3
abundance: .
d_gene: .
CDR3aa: CATQQVDTQYF
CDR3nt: TGTGCCACCCAACAGGTAGATACGCAGTATTTT

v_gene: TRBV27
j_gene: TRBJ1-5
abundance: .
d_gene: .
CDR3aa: CASSFRGYGNQPQHF
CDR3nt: TGTGCCAGCAGTTTCCGGGGTTACGGCAATCAGCCCCAGCATTTT

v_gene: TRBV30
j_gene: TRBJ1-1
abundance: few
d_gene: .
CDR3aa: CAWSRRAGEAFF
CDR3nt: TGTGCCTGGAGTCGCAGGGCCGGTGAAGCTTTCTTT

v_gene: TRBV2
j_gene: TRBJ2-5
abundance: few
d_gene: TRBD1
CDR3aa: CASQDRSLSQETQYF
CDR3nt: TGTGCCAGCCAGGACAGGTCCCTATCTCAAGAGACCCAGTACTTC

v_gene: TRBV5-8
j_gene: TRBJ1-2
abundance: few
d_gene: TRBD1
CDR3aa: CASNLGVGTGPFYGYTF
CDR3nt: TGTGCCAGCAACCTGGGGGTCGGGACAGGGCCTTTCTATGGCTACACCTTC

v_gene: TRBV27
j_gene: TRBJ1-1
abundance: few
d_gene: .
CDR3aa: CASRWTVVTEAFF
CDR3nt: TGTGCCAGCAGGTGGACAGTAGTTACTGAAGCTTTCTTT

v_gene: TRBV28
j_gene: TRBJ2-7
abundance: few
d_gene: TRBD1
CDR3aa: CASSFIQGPPYEQYF
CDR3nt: TGTGCCAGCAGTTTCATACAGGGGCCTCCCTACGAGCAGTACTTC

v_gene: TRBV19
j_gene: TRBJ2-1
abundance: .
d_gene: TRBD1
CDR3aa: CASRLAGGSYNEQFF
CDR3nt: TGTGCCAGTAGGTTAGCAGGGGGCTCCTACAATGAGCAGTTCTTC

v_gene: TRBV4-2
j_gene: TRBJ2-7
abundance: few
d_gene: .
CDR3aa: CASSQEPSAYEQYF
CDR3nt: TGTGCCAGCAGCCAAGAACCCTCGGCCTACGAGCAGTACTTC

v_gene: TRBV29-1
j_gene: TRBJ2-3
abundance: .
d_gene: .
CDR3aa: CSVVATDTSTDTQYF
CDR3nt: TGCAGCGTTGTGGCGACAGATACTAGCACAGATACGCAGTATTTT

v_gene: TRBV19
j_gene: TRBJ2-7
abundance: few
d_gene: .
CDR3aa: CASSKDRQYEQYF
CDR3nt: TGTGCCAGTAGTAAGGACAGACAATACGAGCAGTACTTC

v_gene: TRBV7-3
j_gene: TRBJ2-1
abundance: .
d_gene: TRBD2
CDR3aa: CASSWRRGAYNEQFF
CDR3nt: TGTGCCAGCAGCTGGAGGCGGGGGGCCTACAATGAGCAGTTCTTC

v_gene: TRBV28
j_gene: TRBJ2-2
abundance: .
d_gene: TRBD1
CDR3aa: CASTPQGTTGELFF
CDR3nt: TGTGCCAGCACCCCACAGGGGACAACCGGGGAGCTGTTTTTT

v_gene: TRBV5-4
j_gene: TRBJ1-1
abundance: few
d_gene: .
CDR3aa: CASSSGTQIKAFF
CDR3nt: TGTGCCAGCAGCTCAGGGACACAGATAAAAGCTTTCTTT

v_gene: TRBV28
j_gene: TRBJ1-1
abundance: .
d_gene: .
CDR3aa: CASSVVTGNTEAFF
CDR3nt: TGTGCCAGCAGCGTAGTAACGGGGAACACTGAAGCTTTCTTT

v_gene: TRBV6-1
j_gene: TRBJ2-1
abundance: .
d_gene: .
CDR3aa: CASSELSRSSYNEQFF
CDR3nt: TGTGCCAGCAGTGAACTTTCGCGGAGCTCCTACAATGAGCAGTTCTTC

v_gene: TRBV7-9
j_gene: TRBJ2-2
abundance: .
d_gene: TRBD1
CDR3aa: CASSSLSDRGRGELFF
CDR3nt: TGTGCCAGCAGCTCACTCTCCGACAGGGGGCGTGGGGAGCTGTTTTTT

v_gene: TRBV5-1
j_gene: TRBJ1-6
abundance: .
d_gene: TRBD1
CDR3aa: CASSGGQASYSPLHF
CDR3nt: TGCGCCAGCAGCGGGGGACAGGCGTCGTATTCACCCCTCCACTTT

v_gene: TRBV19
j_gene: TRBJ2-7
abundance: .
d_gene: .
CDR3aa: CASSRPGDEQYF
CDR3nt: TGTGCCAGTAGCAGACCAGGGGACGAGCAGTACTTC

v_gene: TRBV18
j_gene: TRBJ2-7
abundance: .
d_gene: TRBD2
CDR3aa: CASSLTSGLSYEQYF
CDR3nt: TGTGCCAGCTCACTAACTAGCGGTCTCTCCTACGAGCAGTACTTC

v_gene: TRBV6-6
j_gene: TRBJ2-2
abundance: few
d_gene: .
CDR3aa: CASSYSAIGELFF
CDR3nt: TGTGCCAGCAGTTACTCAGCGATCGGGGAGCTGTTTTTT

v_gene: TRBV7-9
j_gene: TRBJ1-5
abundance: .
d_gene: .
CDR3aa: CASFSRGGSNQPQHF
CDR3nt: TGTGCCAGCTTCTCCAGGGGCGGGAGCAATCAGCCCCAGCATTTT

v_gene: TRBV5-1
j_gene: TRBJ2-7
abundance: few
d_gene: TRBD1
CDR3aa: CASSGTGVYEQYF
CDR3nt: TGCGCCAGCAGCGGGACAGGAGTTTACGAGCAGTACTTC

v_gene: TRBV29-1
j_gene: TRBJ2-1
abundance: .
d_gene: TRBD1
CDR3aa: CSVDDRVNEQFF
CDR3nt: TGCAGCGTAGACGACAGGGTGAATGAGCAGTTCTTC

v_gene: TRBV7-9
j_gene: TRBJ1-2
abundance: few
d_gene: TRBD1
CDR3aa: CASSQGQGSAGYTF
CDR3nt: TGTGCCAGCAGCCAAGGACAGGGTTCAGCTGGCTACACCTTC

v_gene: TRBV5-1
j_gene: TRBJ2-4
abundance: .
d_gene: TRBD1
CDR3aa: CASSLEGQGMDIQYF
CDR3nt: TGCGCCAGCAGCTTGGAGGGACAGGGTATGGACATTCAGTACTTC

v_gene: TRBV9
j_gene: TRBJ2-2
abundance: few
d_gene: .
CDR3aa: CASSVVSNTGELFF
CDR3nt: TGTGCCAGCAGCGTAGTGTCTAACACCGGGGAGCTGTTTTTT

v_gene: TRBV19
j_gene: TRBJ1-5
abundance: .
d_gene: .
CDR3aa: CASSTGVHNQPQHF
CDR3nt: TGTGCCAGTAGTACGGGAGTCCACAATCAGCCCCAGCATTTT

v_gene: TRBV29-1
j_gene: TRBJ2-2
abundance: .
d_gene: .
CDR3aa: CSVVRGTNTGELFF
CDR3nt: TGCAGCGTTGTACGCGGGACGAACACCGGGGAGCTGTTTTTT

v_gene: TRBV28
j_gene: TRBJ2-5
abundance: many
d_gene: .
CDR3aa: CASSLVQQETQYF
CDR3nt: TGTGCCAGCAGTTTGGTACAGCAAGAGACCCAGTACTTC

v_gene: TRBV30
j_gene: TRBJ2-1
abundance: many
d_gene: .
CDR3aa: CAWTYLGGEQFF
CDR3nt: TGTGCCTGGACGTACCTAGGGGGTGAGCAGTTCTTC

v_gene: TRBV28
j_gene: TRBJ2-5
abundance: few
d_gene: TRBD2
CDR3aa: CASIPAPGRERETQYF
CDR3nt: TGTGCCAGCATCCCCGCACCTGGGCGGGAGAGGGAGACCCAGTACTTC

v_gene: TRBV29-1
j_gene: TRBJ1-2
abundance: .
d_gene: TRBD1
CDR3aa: CSVSTTGGDYGYTF
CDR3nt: TGCAGCGTTTCCACGACAGGGGGTGACTATGGCTACACCTTC

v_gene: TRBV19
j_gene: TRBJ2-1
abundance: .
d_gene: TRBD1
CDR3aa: CASGRGPGSYNEQFF
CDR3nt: TGTGCCAGTGGCAGGGGGCCCGGCTCCTACAATGAGCAGTTCTTC

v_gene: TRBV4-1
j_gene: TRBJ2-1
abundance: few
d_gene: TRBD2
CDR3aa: CASSTKRTSGPYNEQFF
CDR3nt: TGCGCCAGCAGCACTAAGAGGACTAGCGGGCCGTACAATGAGCAGTTCTTC

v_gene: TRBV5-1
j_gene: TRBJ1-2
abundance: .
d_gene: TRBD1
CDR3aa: CASSGGQGADGYTF
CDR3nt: TGCGCCAGCAGCGGGGGACAGGGGGCTGATGGCTACACCTTC